These 21 T cell receptor beta chains were all obtained from the same sample, sequenced in a study of OX40 agonist ivuxolimab in advanced cancers. Profiling relied on immunoSEQ multiplex PCR, and the TCRdb table lists in-frame clones only, not all of them. The sample records about 74,000 clones, roughly 80% being singletons. The sequencing here drew on CD4+ or CD8+ T cells sorted from blood, taken in a trial of the OX40 agonist ivuxolimab. These TCRs come from an adult with an advanced solid tumor such as melanoma, head and neck, liver or kidney cancer.

V usage is TRBV29-1 and J usage is TRBJ2-4, with 8 bases aligning to TRBD1. The CDR3 is made up of 17 amino acids. Germline CDR1 and CDR2: SQVTM and ANQGSEA. J was trimmed by 2 bases and V by 4 bases; bases with no gene match: 13. CDR3 region: CSVAPWAGGATKNIQYF. The CDR3 DNA sequence: TGCAGCGTTGCACCATGGGCAGGGGGCGCGACCAAAAACATTCAGTACTTC.

The J gene is TRBJ1-4, the V gene TRBV18; D uncertain. V was clipped by 0 bases and J by 8 bases, with 10 bases between them. Germline-derived CDR1 and CDR2 are KGHSH and LQKENI. The CDR3 is 14 amino acids. As DNA, the CDR3 is TGTGCCAGCTCACCACCGACCCCGAAGGAAAAACTGTTTTTT. Translation: CASSPPTPKEKLFF.

This clone was seen once. The chain carries TRBV11-2 and TRBJ2-7; weak D call: TRBD1 (5 bases). Trimming removed 5 bases from V and 2 bases from J, with 13 bases in between. The CDR3 consists of 14 residues. CDR1 and CDR2 from the germline V gene are SGHAT and FQNNGV. The CDR3 coding sequence is TGTGCCAGCAGCCCCCCCCCAGGGCCCTACGAGCAGTACTTC. Encoded protein: CASSPPPGPYEQYF.

The chain is built from TRBV11-3 and TRBJ2-3; 8 bases map to TRBD1. CDR3 length equals 16 residues. Germline loops: CDR1 SGHNT, CDR2 YENEEA. Germline trimming cut 5 bases from V and 0 bases from J; bases unmatched to any gene: 7. The CDR3 region has the DNA TGTGCCAGCAGCCCCGGACAGGGACCTAGCACAGATACGCAGTATTTT. Protein sequence: CASSPGQGPSTDTQYF.

This chain links TRBV7-2 with TRBJ2-2, with D possibly TRBD2 on 6 matching bases. The germline CDR1 and CDR2 sequences are SGHTA and FQGNSA. The V and J ends lost 6 bases and 6 bases respectively, with 14 bases between them. This CDR3 is 14 amino acids long. The chain's CDR3 is CASRRPAGPGELFF. The CDR3 DNA reads as TGTGCCAGCAGAAGACCGGCGGGGCCCGGGGAGCTGTTTTTT.

The rearrangement uses TRBV18 and TRBJ2-1; TRBD2 agrees at 12 bases. V lost 2 bases to trimming and J lost 8 bases; unmatched junction nucleotides: 7. CDR3 length: 16 residues. The germline V gene has CDR1 KGHSH and CDR2 LQKENI. CDR3: CASSPAGLAGVHEQFF. CDR3 DNA sequence: TGTGCCAGCTCACCAGCGGGACTAGCGGGTGTCCATGAGCAGTTCTTC.

This clone was detected only a few times. The chain uses TRBV7-9 and TRBJ2-3, with a possible D match to TRBD1 (6 bases). Trimming pared 2 bases from V and 2 bases from J, leaving 11 bases between. Germline V gene sequence: CDR1 SEHNR, CDR2 FQNEAQ (reference sequence). This CDR3 spans 15 amino acids. The CDR3 sequence: CASSLTGQITDTQYF. The DNA for the CDR3 is TGTGCCAGCAGCTTAACGGGACAAATCACAGATACGCAGTATTTT. Using reference TRBV7-9 and TRBJ2-3 for the parts outside the CDR3, the full variable domain is DTGVSQNPRHKITKRGQNVTFRCDPISEHNRLYWYRQTLGQGPEFLTYFQNEAQLEKSRLLSDRFSAERPKGSFSTLEIQRTEQGDSAMYLCASSLTGQITDTQYFGPGTRLTVL.

The chain recombines TRBV4-2 with TRBJ1-3; 10 bases fit TRBD1. The germline V gene has CDR1 LGHNA and CDR2 YNFKEQ. V gave up 1 base and J gave up 9 bases; unmatched junction bases: 6. This CDR3 is 15 amino acids long. Written as DNA, the CDR3 is TGTGCCAGCAGCCAAGTGGGACAGGGGCTCGCCACCATATATTTT. This translates into CASSQVGQGLATIYF.

The gene calls are TRBV6-5 and TRBJ1-1; no definite D call. The V end lost 5 bases, the J end lost 3 bases, and 10 bases lay between the germline ends. CDR3 size: 13 residues. CDR1 and CDR2 from the germline V gene are MNHEY and SVGAGI. As DNA, the CDR3 is TGTGCCAGCAGTAGGGTATTGGACACTGAAGCTTTCTTT. Translation gives CASSRVLDTEAFF.

J is TRBJ1-1 and V is TRBV6-5; D is possibly TRBD1 (6 bases). V shed 4 bases and J shed 5 bases, with 14 bases lying between them. Per germline, CDR1 MNHEY and CDR2 SVGAGI. This CDR3 comprises 14 residues. The CDR3: CASSLQGGGTEAFF. CDR3 nucleotide sequence: TGTGCCAGCAGTTTACAGGGAGGAGGAACTGAAGCTTTCTTT.

The chain couples TRBV28 to TRBJ2-2; the match to TRBD2 covers 12 bases. From germline, CDR1 is MDHEN and CDR2 SYDVKM. The CDR3 has 15 amino acids. V trimming: 7 bases; J trimming: 0 bases; junction bases outside the gene matches: 0. The CDR3 DNA is TGTGCCAGCACTAGCGGGGGGGCGAACACCGGGGAGCTGTTTTTT. Translation: CASTSGGANTGELFF.

The chain recombines TRBV4-3 with TRBJ2-6, with a weak D call TRBD2 (6 bases). There are 14 residues in the CDR3. The germline V gene has CDR1 LGHNA and CDR2 YSLEER. V lost 1 base to trimming and J lost 12 bases, with 13 bases between them. CDR3: CASSQVAFGGVLTF. In nucleotides, the CDR3 is TGCGCCAGCAGCCAAGTCGCCTTCGGGGGCGTCCTGACTTTC.

This clone appeared once. V gene TRBV7-6 combines with J gene TRBJ2-7, with 7 bases fitting TRBD2. Trimming at V came to 4 bases and at J to 3 bases, leaving 6 bases not matched to a gene. Germline CDR1 reads SGHVS; CDR2 reads FNYEAQ. This CDR3 has 14 residues. For the CDR3, the DNA is TGTGCCAGCAGCTCCGGGACTACCAGCTACGAGCAGTACTTC. It codes for CASSSGTTSYEQYF.

This chain joins TRBV20-1 and TRBJ2-1, with a weak D call TRBD2 (7 bases). Germline V gives CDR1 DFQATT, CDR2 SNEGSKA (reference sequence). The CDR3 length is 11 residues. Trimming removed 6 bases at V and 14 bases at J, with 17 bases between. The DNA for the CDR3 is TGCAGTGCCCGGGGGGCTGCAATGGAGTTCTTC. Its translation is CSARGAAMEFF.

This chain joins TRBV29-1 and TRBJ2-1, with 10 bases aligning to TRBD2. After removal of 8 bases from V and 8 bases from J, the junction contained 6 bases not matched to a gene. The CDR3 length is 12 residues. Germline CDR1 and CDR2: SQVTM and ANQGSEA. CDR3 DNA sequence: TGCAGCTGGGCTAGCGGGAGACATGAGCAGTTCTTC. Protein product: CSWASGRHEQFF.

V gene TRBV9 combines with J gene TRBJ2-3; D not resolved. V was trimmed by 4 bases and J by 2 bases, leaving 5 bases between them. The CDR3 runs to 12 residues. Germline V gene lookup returns CDR1 SGDLS and CDR2 YYNGEE. The CDR3: CASSPITDTQYF. The DNA for the CDR3 is TGTGCCAGCAGCCCCATCACAGATACGCAGTATTTT.

The chain combines TRBV27 with TRBJ2-2; 9 bases align to TRBD2. The V segment lost 2 bases and the J segment 4 bases; nucleotides outside the gene matches: 8. The CDR3 covers 17 residues. CDR1 and CDR2 from the germline V gene are MNHEY and SMNVEV (reference sequence). The CDR3 region has the DNA TGTGCCAGCAGTTTAGGAATTCTAGCGGGAATCACCGGGGAGCTGTTTTTT. Its protein product is CASSLGILAGITGELFF.

V usage is TRBV27 and J usage is TRBJ2-1, with TRBD2 matching 8 bases. Germline V gives CDR1 MNHEY, CDR2 SMNVEV (reference sequence). The CDR3 has 14 amino acids. Trimming cost V 6 bases and J 1 base; bases outside gene matches: 2. This CDR3 is CASRGLGSYNEQFF. The CDR3 DNA follows: TGTGCCAGCAGGGGACTAGGGTCCTACAATGAGCAGTTCTTC.

The gene calls are TRBV6-6 and TRBJ2-7; D possibly corresponds to TRBD1 (6 bases). There are 12 residues in the CDR3. Germline V lookup: CDR1 MNHNY, CDR2 SVGAGI (reference sequence). V dropped 8 bases and J dropped 3 bases, with 11 bases sitting between them. CDR3 DNA sequence: TGTGCCAGCGGGGGCAGTAACTACGAGCAGTACTTC. This encodes CASGGSNYEQYF.

The chain couples TRBV4-3 to TRBJ1-1; D gene ambiguous. The CDR3 runs 11 residues. In germline, CDR1 is LGHNA, CDR2 YSLEER. Trimming took off 3 bases at V and 2 bases at J, with 1 base between the two ends. The CDR3 region has the DNA TGCGCCAGCAGCCATAACACTGAAGCTTTCTTT. Translation: CASSHNTEAFF.

The chain carries TRBV6-6 and TRBJ2-1; no clear D. Germline lookup yields CDR1 MNHNY and CDR2 SVGAGI (reference sequence). Trimming stripped 8 bases from V and 8 bases from J, with 7 bases between. This CDR3 has 10 residues. The CDR3 DNA is TGTGCCAGCTCCCGGGATGAGCAGTTCTTC. Protein: CASSRDEQFF.